This paragraph covers one T cell receptor beta chain sequence. Molecular barcoding with unique molecular identifiers was used for the TCRbeta library. MiXCR, applied by TCRdb to the PCR reads, yields one record per CDR3 protein. The data hold around 490,000 distinct CDR3 sequences, with 11% observed a single time. The data derive from a study of T-cell reconstitution after alpha-beta-depleted transplantation in children. Germline CDR1 and CDR2: SGDLS and YYNGEE. This CDR3 has 15 residues. V lost 1 base and J lost 0, with 8 bases in between. This clonotype originated in a female patient aged 2 to 10 who had a stem cell transplant for aplastic anemia, so the T cells may come from the graft donor. J is TRBJ1-5 and V is TRBV9; D gene uncertain. The sequencing used PBMCs, mostly from graft donor cells, collected 180 days after TCRalphabeta/CD19-depleted stem cell transplant. The CDR3 protein is CASSVTPDSNQPQHF. The CDR3 DNA follows: TGTGCCAGCAGCGTAACCCCGGATAGCAATCAGCCCCAGCATTTT.